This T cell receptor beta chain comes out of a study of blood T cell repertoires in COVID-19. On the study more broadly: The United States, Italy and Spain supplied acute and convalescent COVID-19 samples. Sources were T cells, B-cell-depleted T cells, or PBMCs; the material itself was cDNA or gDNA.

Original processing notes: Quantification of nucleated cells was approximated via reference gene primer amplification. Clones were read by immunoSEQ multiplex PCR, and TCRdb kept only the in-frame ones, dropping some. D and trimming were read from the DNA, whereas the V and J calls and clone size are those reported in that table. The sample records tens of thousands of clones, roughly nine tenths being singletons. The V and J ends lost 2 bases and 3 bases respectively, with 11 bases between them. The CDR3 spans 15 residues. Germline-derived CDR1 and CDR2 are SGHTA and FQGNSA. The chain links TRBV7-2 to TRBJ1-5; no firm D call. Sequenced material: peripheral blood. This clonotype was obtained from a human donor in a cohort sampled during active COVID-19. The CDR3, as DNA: TGTGCCAGCAGCTTACAAGAAGCTAACAATCAGCCCCAGCATTTT. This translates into CASSLQEANNQPQHF. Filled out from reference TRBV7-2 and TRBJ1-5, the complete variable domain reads GAGVSQSPSNKVTEKGKDVELRCDPISGHTALYWYRQSLGQGLEFLIYFQGNSAPDKSGLPSDRFSAERTGGSVSTLTIQRTQQEDSAVYLCASSLQEANNQPQHFGDGTRLSIL.